This T cell receptor (beta chain) was observed in a study of PD-1 blockade in classical Hodgkin lymphoma. The CDR3 sequence is 15 residues long. Looked up from germline, CDR1 is SEHNR and CDR2 is FQNEAQ (reference sequence). The junction had 5 bases not matched to a gene; V was cut back by 3 bases and J by 3 bases. The study, taken as a whole, reports: As was reported, newly diagnosed patients showed lower baseline TCR diversity than healthy donors did.

There are a few counts of this clone. Its antigen is not known. Produced via immunoSEQ multiplex PCR; TCRdb's table is partial and in-frame only. The sample has about 41,000 clones, 76% seen once. With no exception, relapse followed autologous stem cell transplantation in all patients, and brentuximab vedotin exposure varied. The sequence derives from a human donor with classical Hodgkin lymphoma. The material was peripheral blood mononuclear cells (PBMCs), obtained at baseline. This rearrangement joins TRBV7-9 to TRBJ2-7; TRBD2 agrees at 10 bases. CDR3 in DNA: TGTGCCAGCAGCTTTAAAACTAGCGGGAACTACGAGCAGTACTTC. It yields the protein CASSFKTSGNYEQYF.